One and the same sample provided the 15 T cell receptor beta chains below, sequenced in a study of cytomegalovirus exposure and HLA in healthy donors. The repertoire was sequenced with immunoSEQ multiplex PCR; TCRdb's copy has only in-frame clones and lacks some. The data hold 120,000 or so clones, with roughly 90% observed a single time. Sequencing input: PBMCs. The receptor source for this set is a woman in her twenties or thirties in good health and CMV-seropositive.

V gene TRBV6-5 combines with J gene TRBJ2-7, with TRBD1 matching over 9 bases. Germline V gene data show CDR1 as MNHEY and CDR2 as SVGAGI. V was pared by 6 bases and J by 6 bases, with 9 bases of the junction left unmatched. This CDR3 contains 14 residues. CDR3 sequence: CASRKTGGGGEQYF. The CDR3, as DNA: TGTGCCAGCAGAAAGACAGGGGGAGGTGGCGAGCAGTACTTC.

This chain links TRBV7-6 with TRBJ2-2; 9 bases match TRBD2. With 4 bases clipped from V and 4 bases from J, the junction kept 10 bases outside the gene matches. This CDR3 has 17 residues. Germline V CDR1 and CDR2: SGHVS, FNYEAQ. Written as DNA, the CDR3 is TGTGCCAGCAGCTCGGGACTAGCTAAAGCTCCCACCGGGGAGCTGTTTTTT. Translating it yields CASSSGLAKAPTGELFF.

The chain is built from TRBV5-1 and TRBJ2-7, with D unclear. Germline CDR1 reads SGHRS; CDR2 reads YFSETQ. V was trimmed by 4 bases and J by 0 bases, leaving 11 bases between them. The CDR3 totals 14 residues. CDR3 DNA sequence: TGCGCCAGCAGCCAGAATTACTACTCCTACGAGCAGTACTTC. The encoded protein is CASSQNYYSYEQYF.

The chain employs TRBV7-9 and TRBJ1-2; D not certain. Trimming pared 3 bases from V and 2 bases from J, leaving 7 bases between. This CDR3 comprises 13 residues. The germline CDR1 and CDR2 sequences are SEHNR and FQNEAQ (reference sequence). CDR3 nucleotides: TGTGCCAGCAGCTTTGAAGCCAACTATGGCTACACCTTC. It yields the protein CASSFEANYGYTF. The whole variable domain, remainder taken from reference TRBV7-9 and TRBJ1-2, is DTGVSQNPRHKITKRGQNVTFRCDPISEHNRLYWYRQTLGQGPEFLTYFQNEAQLEKSRLLSDRFSAERPKGSFSTLEIQRTEQGDSAMYLCASSFEANYGYTFGSGTRLTVV.

The chain is built from TRBV7-8 and TRBJ1-3; tentatively, D is TRBD1 (6 bases). V lost 4 bases and J 3 bases, leaving 10 bases between the germline ends. In germline, CDR1 is SGHVS, CDR2 FQNEAQ. This CDR3 is built from 14 residues. As DNA, the CDR3 is TGTGCCAGCAGCTCAACAGGGTTTGGAAACACCATATATTTT. Its protein product is CASSSTGFGNTIYF.

The chain employs TRBV4-3 and TRBJ2-7; 8 bases fit TRBD2. The CDR3 spans 16 residues. Germline V lookup: CDR1 LGHNA, CDR2 YSLEER. Trimming cost V 0 bases and J 2 bases; bases outside gene matches: 6. For the CDR3, the DNA is TGCGCCAGCAGCCAAGAATGGGGTAGCGGGGCCTACGAGCAGTACTTC. Translation gives CASSQEWGSGAYEQYF.

The chain has TRBV19 and TRBJ2-3; weak D call: TRBD2 (7 bases). In germline, CDR1 is LNHDA, CDR2 SQIVND (reference sequence). V lost 8 bases, J lost 1 base, and 19 bases lay in between. This CDR3 region has 16 residues. This CDR3 is CASQTLGGAGTDTQYF. CDR3 bases: TGTGCCAGTCAAACGTTGGGGGGGGCCGGCACAGATACGCAGTATTTT.

The CDR3 nucleotides are TGTGCCAGCAGCCCGGATGGCGGCAGCACAGATACGCAGTATTTT. It translates to CASSPDGGSTDTQYF. The chain joins TRBV5-4 to TRBJ2-3; D not resolved. CDR1 SGHNT and CDR2 YYREEE come from the germline V gene (reference sequence). V was clipped by 4 bases and J by 0 bases, with 12 bases between them. The CDR3 loop spans 15 amino acids.

The chain combines TRBV7-3 with TRBJ2-4, with a tentative D call TRBD1 (5 bases). The CDR3 runs to 17 residues. The germline CDR1 and CDR2 sequences are SGHTA and FQGTGA. The ends were cut back, 7 bases at V and 0 bases at J, with 19 bases in the middle. CDR3 sequence reads: CASNNVQDSLAKNIQYF. The CDR3 DNA reads as TGTGCCAGCAACAACGTACAGGATTCCCTAGCCAAAAACATTCAGTACTTC.

The CDR3 DNA sequence: TGTGCCAGCAGCTTAACAGGGTTAAGTAATGAAAAACTGTTTTTT. Translated: CASSLTGLSNEKLFF. This sequence joins TRBV7-6 and TRBJ1-4, with D possibly matching TRBD1 (6 bases). This CDR3 contains 15 residues. From germline, CDR1 is SGHVS and CDR2 FNYEAQ. V lost 2 bases to trimming and J lost 4 bases, with 11 bases between them.

The rearrangement joins TRBV27 to TRBJ1-2; D may be TRBD1 (5 bases). Germline CDR1 is MNHEY and CDR2 is SMNVEV (reference sequence). This CDR3 comprises 15 residues. V lost 6 bases and J 2 bases, leaving 16 bases between the germline ends. CDR3 residues: CASSLGGPSNYGYTF. In nucleotides, the CDR3 is TGTGCCAGCAGCTTGGGGGGACCCTCCAACTATGGCTACACCTTC.

This chain links TRBV4-3 with TRBJ1-2; TRBD1 matches at 10 bases. This CDR3 comprises 17 residues. V lost 0 bases to trimming and J lost 4 bases; unmatched junction nucleotides: 8. The germline V gene has CDR1 LGHNA and CDR2 YSLEER. The DNA for the CDR3 is TGCGCCAGCAGCCAAGACGAGACAGGGGGCGATATCTATGGCTACACCTTC. Protein: CASSQDETGGDIYGYTF.

This clone appeared a single time. The genes are TRBV7-2 and TRBJ1-5; 7 positions match TRBD1. The CDR3 totals 17 residues. The trim removed 1 base at V and 2 bases at J, leaving 8 bases unmatched. Germline CDR1 is SGHTA and CDR2 is FQGNSA. The chain's CDR3 is CASSLGTGFVRNQPQHF. DNA of the CDR3: TGTGCCAGCAGCTTAGGGACAGGTTTCGTACGCAATCAGCCCCAGCATTTT. Full variable domain (outside the CDR3, taken from reference TRBV7-2 and TRBJ1-5): GAGVSQSPSNKVTEKGKDVELRCDPISGHTALYWYRQSLGQGLEFLIYFQGNSAPDKSGLPSDRFSAERTGGSVSTLTIQRTQQEDSAVYLCASSLGTGFVRNQPQHFGDGTRLSIL.

This chain links TRBV7-9 with TRBJ2-1; weak D call: TRBD2 (5 bases). The CDR3 consists of 14 residues. V was trimmed by 3 bases and J by 8 bases, leaving 14 bases between them. CDR1 is SEHNR and CDR2 is FQNEAQ in the germline V gene (reference sequence). This CDR3 is CASSFNWTPDEQFF. The DNA for the CDR3 is TGTGCCAGCAGCTTTAATTGGACTCCCGATGAGCAGTTCTTC. Together with reference TRBV7-9 and TRBJ2-1, the CDR3 gives the full variable domain: DTGVSQNPRHKITKRGQNVTFRCDPISEHNRLYWYRQTLGQGPEFLTYFQNEAQLEKSRLLSDRFSAERPKGSFSTLEIQRTEQGDSAMYLCASSFNWTPDEQFFGPGTRLTVL.

The rearrangement links TRBV2 to TRBJ2-5; D call uncertain. In germline, CDR1 is SNHLY, CDR2 FYNNEI. The ends were cut back, 7 bases at V and 0 bases at J, with 6 bases in the middle. CDR3 length: 12 residues. CDR3 nucleotide sequence: TGTGCCAGCATCCGGGACCAAGAGACCCAGTACTTC. Amino acid sequence: CASIRDQETQYF.